A single sample is the source of the 16 T cell receptor beta chains below, sequenced in a study of shared clonotypes between healthy human individuals. TCRdb keeps only in-frame clones here, not all; method: immunoSEQ multiplex PCR. Of over 1.4 million clones detected, more than 95% appear once; the ten largest clones hold about 1%. Input material: naive CD4+ T cells sorted from blood. Subset denoted: CD45RA+ positively selected. The receptor source for this set is a man aged 25-45 years in good health.

V gene TRBV4-1 combines with J gene TRBJ2-3; D is unclear. The CDR3 covers 16 residues. V was shortened by 0 bases and J by 0 bases, with 10 bases between the two germline ends. Germline lookup yields CDR1 MGHRA and CDR2 YSYEKL. CDR3 sequence (DNA): TGCGCCAGCAGCCAAGATCAGCAGCGTAGCACAGATACGCAGTATTTT. Its translation: CASSQDQQRSTDTQYF.

The chain has TRBV19 and TRBJ2-2; 7 nucleotides align to TRBD1. Germline V gene data show CDR1 as LNHDA and CDR2 as SQIVND (reference sequence). The CDR3 sequence is 18 residues long. V trimming: 3 bases; J trimming: 0 bases; junction bases outside the gene matches: 10. The CDR3 DNA sequence: TGTGCCAGTAGTATCGTCGGGATGGGACAGACGAACACCGGGGAGCTGTTTTTT. This translates into CASSIVGMGQTNTGELFF.

The genes are TRBV18 and TRBJ1-1; D call uncertain. CDR3 length: 16 amino acids. Germline loops: CDR1 KGHSH, CDR2 LQKENI. V lost 3 bases to trimming and J lost 0 bases, with 14 bases between them. As DNA, the CDR3 is TGTGCCAGCTCACCTCGGGCGGGAGAGATGAACACTGAAGCTTTCTTT. It codes for CASSPRAGEMNTEAFF.

The chain couples TRBV19 to TRBJ1-5, with TRBD1 matching 7 bases. Per the germline V gene, CDR1 is LNHDA and CDR2 is SQIVND (reference sequence). This CDR3 contains 16 residues. J was trimmed by 6 bases and V by 5 bases; bases with no gene match: 13. Here the CDR3 DNA reads TGTGCCAGTAGTCCAGCCGACAGGGTAATTGGTCAGCCCCAGCATTTT. Protein: CASSPADRVIGQPQHF. Looking up the rest from reference TRBV19 and TRBJ1-5 gives the full variable domain: DGGITQSPKYLFRKEGQNVTLSCEQNLNHDAMYWYRQDPGQGLRLIYYSQIVNDFQKGDIAEGYSVSREKKESFPLTVTSAQKNPTAFYLCASSPADRVIGQPQHFGDGTRLSIL.

The chain joins TRBV5-6 to TRBJ2-5; no firm D call. V was cut by 0 bases and J by 1 base, with 7 bases left in between. This CDR3 is 14 amino acids long. Germline assignment: CDR1 SGHDT and CDR2 YYEEEE. CDR3 region: CASSLVRVQETQYF. DNA of the CDR3: TGTGCCAGCAGCTTGGTACGGGTCCAAGAGACCCAGTACTTC.

The chain combines TRBV9 with TRBJ2-1; 8 nucleotides line up with TRBD2. The V and J ends lost 4 bases and 5 bases, in that order; junction bases with no gene match: 11. The CDR3 has 16 residues. Germline assignment: CDR1 SGDLS and CDR2 YYNGEE. The CDR3 region is CASSPSGTRVDNEQFF. The CDR3 coding sequence is TGTGCCAGCAGCCCCTCCGGGACTAGGGTGGACAATGAGCAGTTCTTC.

This clone occurred once. This sequence joins TRBV7-2 and TRBJ2-4; no reliable D call. Germline V gene sequence: CDR1 SGHTA, CDR2 FQGNSA. V lost 2 bases and J 0 bases, leaving 14 bases between the germline ends. The CDR3 has 17 residues. CDR3 in amino acids: CASSLLSTTLAKNIQYF. Written as DNA, the CDR3 is TGTGCCAGCAGCTTACTTTCAACTACTTTAGCCAAAAACATTCAGTACTTC. The full variable domain, rest sourced from reference TRBV7-2 and TRBJ2-4, is GAGVSQSPSNKVTEKGKDVELRCDPISGHTALYWYRQSLGQGLEFLIYFQGNSAPDKSGLPSDRFSAERTGGSVSTLTIQRTQQEDSAVYLCASSLLSTTLAKNIQYFGAGTRLSVL.

The chain couples TRBV2 to TRBJ1-4; a weak D match, TRBD1 (5 bases). Germline lookup yields CDR1 SNHLY and CDR2 FYNNEI. The V end lost 5 bases, the J end lost 6 bases, and 10 bases lay between the germline ends. The CDR3 runs 13 residues. As DNA, the CDR3 is TGTGCCAGCAGTCCATGGGGCTATGAAAAACTGTTTTTT. Protein product: CASSPWGYEKLFF.

The chain uses TRBV6-5 and TRBJ2-1, with D possibly TRBD2 on 5 matching bases. Germline lookup yields CDR1 MNHEY and CDR2 SVGAGI. The CDR3 has 14 residues. Deletions cut 6 bases from V and 2 bases from J, with 11 bases between. As DNA, the CDR3 is TGTGCCAGCAGGAGACTAACGACCTACAATGAGCAGTTCTTC. As protein: CASRRLTTYNEQFF.

The CDR3 spells CASSEIGASETQYF. The CDR3 DNA reads as TGTGCCAGCAGTGAAATTGGAGCTTCAGAGACCCAGTACTTC. The rearrangement uses TRBV6-1 and TRBJ2-5; D remains ambiguous. Germline CDR1 reads MNHNS; CDR2 reads SASEGT. The CDR3 is 14 residues long. V dropped 2 bases and J dropped 4 bases, with 11 bases sitting between them.

This chain uses TRBV27 with TRBJ2-3, with D perhaps TRBD2 (5 bases). This CDR3 comprises 15 residues. Between the trimmed V and J ends, which lost 6 bases and 2 bases, there was a span of 15 bases. Germline CDR1 is MNHEY and CDR2 is SMNVEV (reference sequence). The CDR3 spells CASRLTRAYTDTQYF. CDR3 nucleotide sequence: TGTGCCAGCAGACTCACGCGGGCCTACACAGATACGCAGTATTTT.

The CDR3 spells CASSPKSSYNSPLHF. DNA of the CDR3: TGTGCCAGCTCACCGAAGAGCTCCTATAATTCACCCCTCCACTTT. This sequence joins TRBV18 and TRBJ1-6; no clear D gene. Germline V CDR1 and CDR2: KGHSH, LQKENI. This CDR3 is 15 amino acids long. The V and J ends lost 3 bases and 0 bases respectively, with 6 bases between them. The full variable domain, completed using reference TRBV18 and TRBJ1-6, is NAGVMQNPRHLVRRRGQEARLRCSPMKGHSHVYWYRQLPEEGLKFMVYLQKENIIDESGMPKERFSAEFPKEGPSILRIQQVVRGDSAAYFCASSPKSSYNSPLHFGNGTRLTVT.

The V and J genes are TRBV5-1 and TRBJ2-7; TRBD1 agrees at 7 bases. Losses at the gene ends were 4 bases for V and 6 bases for J; bases not matched to a gene: 13. Germline V gene lookup returns CDR1 SGHRS and CDR2 YFSETQ. The CDR3 spans 15 residues. The CDR3 loop is CASSPETGLGAEQYF. The CDR3 region has the DNA TGCGCCAGCAGCCCAGAGACAGGGCTTGGTGCCGAGCAGTACTTC. Supplemented by reference TRBV5-1 and TRBJ2-7, the full variable domain reads KAGVTQTPRYLIKTRGQQVTLSCSPISGHRSVSWYQQTPGQGLQFLFEYFSETQRNKGNFPGRFSGRQFSNSRSEMNVSTLELGDSALYLCASSPETGLGAEQYFGPGTRLTVT.

The chain carries TRBV11-3 and TRBJ2-1, with TRBD2 matching 9 bases. The trim removed 0 bases at V and 3 bases at J, leaving 9 bases unmatched. Per the germline V gene, CDR1 is SGHNT and CDR2 is YENEEA. CDR3 length: 18 residues. The CDR3 is CASSLDLAGIILYNEQFF. The CDR3 DNA follows: TGTGCCAGCAGCTTAGATCTAGCGGGAATAATACTCTACAATGAGCAGTTCTTC.

This chain connects TRBV7-9 to TRBJ2-7, with D perhaps matching TRBD2 (6 bases). Germline V gene sequence: CDR1 SEHNR, CDR2 FQNEAQ (reference sequence). V lost 5 bases, J lost 3 bases, and 11 bases lay in between. This CDR3 has 13 amino acids. The CDR3 DNA follows: TGTGCCAGCAGCCCCGGGGGAATCTACGAGCAGTACTTC. It is translated as CASSPGGIYEQYF.

The CDR3 DNA reads TGTGCCTGGAGAGGTCGTTCGGGCACTGAAGCTTTCTTT. Its protein product is CAWRGRSGTEAFF. This sequence joins TRBV30 and TRBJ1-1; D ambiguous. The V and J ends lost 3 bases and 4 bases respectively, with 12 bases between them. The CDR3 sequence is 13 residues long. Per germline, CDR1 GTSNPN and CDR2 SVGIG (reference sequence).